This T cell receptor beta chain stems from a study of PD-1 blockade in classical Hodgkin lymphoma. General observations from the study: Later analyses included only patients treated at least 1 year post-ASCT.

Sequencing was performed with immunoSEQ multiplex PCR; in TCRdb, only in-frame clones are kept and a portion is missing. The sample lists around 16,000 clones, 75% to 90% occurring once. Autologous stem cell transplantation was followed by relapse in every patient, and brentuximab vedotin exposure varied. Comment on this clone: What it recognizes is unknown.

The V and J ends lost 1 base and 3 bases respectively, with 9 bases between them. Germline V gives CDR1 SGHAT, CDR2 FQNNGV. The CDR3 runs 14 residues. Sequencing was performed on peripheral blood mononuclear cells (PBMCs), taken before the second cycle of nivolumab. The TCR was taken from a human donor with classical Hodgkin lymphoma. The chain links TRBV11-2 to TRBJ1-1, with a possible D match to TRBD1 (6 bases). The CDR3 coding sequence is TGTGCCAGCAGCTTAGTAGCAGGGGACACTGAAGCTTTCTTT. Translation: CASSLVAGDTEAFF.